Listed below are T cell receptor beta chains from one sample, sequenced in a study of siplizumab effects on memory and regulatory T cells. Repertoires were generated with immunoSEQ multiplex PCR, while TCRdb's copy carries only in-frame clones and drops some. The table lists 94,000 or so clones, roughly 95% of them singletons. Sequenced material: naive CD4+ T cells sorted from blood. All receptors come from a human donor in good health. The CDR3 runs from the conserved cysteine through the conserved F or W. The order of the fields is V gene, clone size, D gene, J gene, CDR3 DNA, CDR3 protein. D genes are given only for firm matches. A row's size may be missing; if present it is once, few, many or a size class.

>TRBV18|NA|TRBD1|TRBJ2-7
TGTGCCAGCTCACCATGGGACAGCTCCTACGAGCAGTACTTC
CASSPWDSSYEQYF
>TRBV7-6|NA|NA|TRBJ2-2
TGTGCCAGCAGCTTAGCCGTGGGGACGAACACCGGGGAGCTGTTTTTT
CASSLAVGTNTGELFF
>TRBV28|NA|NA|TRBJ1-5
TGTGCCAGCAGTTTAGGGGGAGCGAACATCAACCAGCCCCAGCATTTT
CASSLGGANINQPQHF
>TRBV12-5|NA|NA|TRBJ2-1
TGTGCTAGTGGTGCCCCGGCCGGGGACAATGAGCAGTTCTTC
CASGAPAGDNEQFF
>TRBV5-6|NA|NA|TRBJ2-7
TGTGCCAGCAGCTTGACAGGGCATTTAGCCTACGAGCAGTACTTC
CASSLTGHLAYEQYF
>TRBV6-1|NA|NA|TRBJ1-2
TGTGCCAGCAGGGTTACAGGACCTAACTATGGCTACACCTTC
CASRVTGPNYGYTF
>TRBV25-1|NA|NA|TRBJ1-1
TGTGCCAGCAGTGCCCTAGGGACGGTGAACACTGAAGCTTTCTTT
CASSALGTVNTEAFF
>TRBV5-6|NA|TRBD1|TRBJ1-6
TGTGCCAGCAGCCCTCAAGCAGGGGGCAATGTCGGTTCACCCCTCCACTTT
CASSPQAGGNVGSPLHF
>TRBV7-9|NA|TRBD2|TRBJ2-3
TGTGCCAGCAGCTTCGGGACTAGCGGGGGGGCTTCAGATACGCAGTATTTT
CASSFGTSGGASDTQYF
>TRBV5-4|once|NA|TRBJ2-3
TGTGCCAGCAGCTGGGGGGCAGATACGCAGTATTTT
CASSWGADTQYF